This is a list of T cell receptor beta chains from one sample in a study of T cells in Graves' hyperthyroidism and ophthalmopathy. TCRdb ran MiXCR on the multiplex PCR reads and lists one entry per CDR3 protein. This sample carries 300,000 to 500,000 distinct CDR3 sequences, more than 12% of them seen once, and the ten largest clones take 25% to 30%. Sequencing used blood. These receptors were obtained from a man between 50 and 59 years old with Graves' ophthalmopathy. CDR3s include the opening cysteine and the closing phenylalanine or tryptophan. Fields, in order: J gene, V gene, CDR3 protein.

j_call: TRBJ1-5
v_call: TRBV2
cdr3_aa: CTSRDTNSNQPQHF

j_call: TRBJ1-5
v_call: TRBV6-1
cdr3_aa: CASSQGANRNQPQHF

j_call: TRBJ2-3
v_call: TRBV5-1
cdr3_aa: CASSPIGGTRADTQYF

j_call: TRBJ2-7
v_call: TRBV30
cdr3_aa: CAWTGQGAREQYF

j_call: TRBJ2-7
v_call: TRBV29-1
cdr3_aa: CSAGGDRGLEQYF

j_call: TRBJ2-1
v_call: TRBV6-5
cdr3_aa: CASSYESGNEQFF

j_call: TRBJ2-7
v_call: TRBV5-1
cdr3_aa: CASSHGTGAYEQYF

j_call: TRBJ1-2
v_call: TRBV3-1
cdr3_aa: CASSQLSGTGYGYTF

j_call: TRBJ2-1
v_call: TRBV5-1
cdr3_aa: CAGSLATSGEQFF

j_call: TRBJ2-1
v_call: TRBV6-5
cdr3_aa: CASSGTEAWAYNEQFF